Shown below are 7 T cell receptor beta chains from a single sample sequenced in a study of graft-versus-host responses after intestinal transplantation. TCRdb keeps only in-frame clones here, not all; method: immunoSEQ multiplex PCR. The sample shows more than 100,000 clones, roughly 93% of them seen only once. These TCRs are of unknown antigen specificity. The sample here was unstimulated CD8+ T cells sorted from spleen or lymph node cells, taken before intestinal transplant. The receptors come from a human donor who received an intestinal transplant.

The chain couples TRBV29-1 to TRBJ2-6; 10 positions agree with TRBD1. Trimming took 6 bases from V and 0 from J; bases not matched to a gene: 5. The CDR3 consists of 16 residues. The germline V gene encodes CDR1 SQVTM and CDR2 ANQGSEA. CDR3 coding DNA: TGCAGCGTAGGACAGGGGGATTTCTCTGGGGCCAACGTCCTGACTTTC. Translation: CSVGQGDFSGANVLTF.

The J gene is TRBJ1-4, the V gene TRBV6-5, with TRBD1 as a possible D gene (5 bases). The CDR3 covers 14 residues. Trimming stripped 2 bases from V and 10 bases from J, with 14 bases between. The germline CDR1 and CDR2 sequences are MNHEY and SVGAGI. The CDR3 nucleotides are TGTGCCAGCAGTTACGGCAGGGTAGAAGGAAAACTGTTTTTT. Its protein is CASSYGRVEGKLFF.

This chain links TRBV25-1 with TRBJ2-5; TRBD1 matches 9 bases. TRBJ2-7 explains the end of the DNA better; the J call may be wrong. The CDR3 has 15 residues. Germline V gene sequence: CDR1 MGHDK, CDR2 SYGVNS. The CDR3 DNA sequence: TGTGCCAGCAGTGAAAATCTGGACAGGGGCTACGAGCAGTACTTC. Encoded protein: CASSENLDRGYEQYF.

This clone has just one count. J is TRBJ1-2 and V is TRBV9; 9 positions match TRBD1. Germline CDR1 reads SGDLS; CDR2 reads YYNGEE. CDR3 length equals 15 residues. The junction had 5 bases not matched to a gene; V was cut back by 4 bases and J by 1 base. CDR3 residues: CASSSSTGGNYGYTF. DNA of the CDR3: TGTGCCAGCAGCTCCTCGACAGGGGGTAACTATGGCTACACCTTC.

The chain carries TRBV7-8 and TRBJ2-7; D is possibly TRBD1 (6 bases). Germline lookup yields CDR1 SGHVS and CDR2 FQNEAQ. V lost 4 bases and J lost 3, with 10 bases in between. The CDR3 is made up of 13 amino acids. The CDR3 DNA follows: TGTGCCAGCAGCTCTCACAGGGACTACGAGCAGTACTTC. Residues: CASSSHRDYEQYF.

The V call is TRBV6-5, the J call TRBJ1-2; TRBD1 aligns across 9 bases. The V gene's germline CDR1 is MNHEY and CDR2 SVGAGI. The CDR3 covers 14 residues. V shed 7 bases, J shed 7 bases, and the junction held 10 bases outside the gene matches. This CDR3 reads CASTARTGVGGYTF. Here the CDR3 DNA reads TGTGCCAGCACCGCTAGGACAGGGGTCGGTGGCTACACCTTC.

This clone has only one observation. V and J are TRBV27 and TRBJ2-7; the D gene is possibly TRBD2 (6 bases). The germline V gene encodes CDR1 MNHEY and CDR2 SMNVEV (reference sequence). CDR3 length: 15 amino acids. V lost 0 bases and J 3 bases, leaving 12 bases between the germline ends. The CDR3 loop is CASSLSGGSHYEQYF. In nucleotides, the CDR3 is TGTGCCAGCAGTTTATCGGGGGGATCTCACTACGAGCAGTACTTC.